The 11 T cell receptor beta chains given below trace back to one sample, sequenced in a study of T cell changes during pregnancy in multiple sclerosis. Data came from immunoSEQ multiplex PCR; TCRdb stores just in-frame clones and leaves some out. The table includes around 69,000 clones, about 90% detected once. The specimen was peripheral blood, collected in the first trimester of pregnancy. All receptors come from a female donor with multiple sclerosis, enrolled in a pregnancy study.

The CDR3 spells CASSLVGQGNTEAFF. The CDR3 region has the DNA TGTGCCAGCAGCTTGGTGGGACAGGGAAACACTGAAGCTTTCTTT. The chain couples TRBV5-5 to TRBJ1-1, with TRBD1 matching over 9 bases. The CDR3 is made up of 15 amino acids. The germline V gene encodes CDR1 SGHKS and CDR2 YYEKEE (reference sequence). V trimming: 0 bases; J trimming: 2 bases; junction bases outside the gene matches: 2.

The chain carries TRBV29-1 and TRBJ2-5, with 10 bases aligning to TRBD2. Germline assignment: CDR1 SQVTM and CDR2 ANQGSEA. The CDR3 is 12 amino acids. V was pared by 6 bases and J by 4 bases, with 2 bases of the junction left unmatched. The CDR3 bases are TGCAGCGTCGCTAGCGGGAGAGAGACCCAGTACTTC. This codes for CSVASGRETQYF.

The chain has TRBV5-6 and TRBJ2-3; no clear D. The CDR3 spans 15 residues. V gave up 0 bases and J gave up 0 bases, with 8 bases separating them. Germline V gene lookup returns CDR1 SGHDT and CDR2 YYEEEE. The CDR3 region is CASSLVVSSTDTQYF. CDR3 DNA: TGTGCCAGCAGCTTGGTCGTATCTAGCACAGATACGCAGTATTTT.

The V call is TRBV9, the J call TRBJ2-2; 10 bases match TRBD2. Germline loops: CDR1 SGDLS, CDR2 YYNGEE. This CDR3 is 17 amino acids long. Trimming removed 2 bases from V and 4 bases from J; junction bases left unmatched: 8. The CDR3 DNA is TGTGCCAGCAGCGTCGATCCTAGCGGGAGACGCACCGGGGAGCTGTTTTTT. Its protein is CASSVDPSGRRTGELFF.

The chain combines TRBV18 with TRBJ1-3; 9 nucleotides align to TRBD1. Trimming removed 0 bases from V and 3 bases from J; junction bases left unmatched: 15. The V gene's germline CDR1 is KGHSH and CDR2 LQKENI. The CDR3 sequence is 20 residues long. DNA of the CDR3: TGTGCCAGCTCACCACCTGAGGGACAGGGTCTGGGAGTCGATGGAAACACCATATATTTT. Protein product: CASSPPEGQGLGVDGNTIYF.

The V and J genes are TRBV5-1 and TRBJ1-3, with D possibly TRBD1 on 5 matching bases. V was clipped by 1 base and J by 1 base, with 9 bases between them. Germline V gene data show CDR1 as SGHRS and CDR2 as YFSETQ. CDR3 size: 15 residues. CDR3 sequence reads: CASSLISGSGNTIYF. The CDR3 bases are TGCGCCAGCAGCTTGATCTCAGGGTCTGGAAACACCATATATTTT. Drawing the rest from reference TRBV5-1 and TRBJ1-3, the complete variable domain is KAGVTQTPRYLIKTRGQQVTLSCSPISGHRSVSWYQQTPGQGLQFLFEYFSETQRNKGNFPGRFSGRQFSNSRSEMNVSTLELGDSALYLCASSLISGSGNTIYFGEGSWLTVV.

This chain's CDR3 is CASRGQGVSGNTIYF. The CDR3 nucleotides are TGTGCCAGCAGGGGACAGGGGGTTTCTGGAAACACCATATATTTT. The chain employs TRBV6-1 and TRBJ1-3; 11 bases align to TRBD1. CDR1 and CDR2 (germline): MNHNS, SASEGT. Losses at the gene ends were 6 bases for V and 1 base for J; bases not matched to a gene: 2. The CDR3 has 15 residues.

V and J are TRBV29-1 and TRBJ2-7; tentative D call: TRBD1 (5 bases). V lost 1 base, J lost 7 bases, and 14 bases lay in between. This CDR3 region has 13 residues. CDR1 SQVTM and CDR2 ANQGSEA come from the germline V gene. Here the CDR3 DNA reads TGCAGCGTTGAAGGGCAGGGAACTTGGGAGCAGTACTTC. It specifies CSVEGQGTWEQYF.

This clone was seen a single time. This sequence joins TRBV7-2 and TRBJ2-3; the match to TRBD2 covers 13 bases. This CDR3 is built from 18 residues. Germline V gene data show CDR1 as SGHTA and CDR2 as FQGNSA. V was pared by 5 bases and J by 2 bases, with 10 bases of the junction left unmatched. The CDR3 loop reads CASSRESGLAGVTDTQYF. The CDR3 DNA sequence: TGTGCCAGCAGCAGAGAATCCGGACTAGCGGGAGTCACAGATACGCAGTATTTT.

The CDR3 region has the DNA TGTGCCAGCTCACCACAAGGGACAGGGCCCTACGAGCAGTACTTC. Its translation is CASSPQGTGPYEQYF. The chain employs TRBV18 and TRBJ2-7; 9 positions match TRBD1. With V trimmed by 1 base and J by 2 bases, 3 bases remained unmatched. The CDR3 extends over 15 amino acids. CDR1 and CDR2 (germline): KGHSH, LQKENI. Full variable domain (missing parts from reference TRBV18 and TRBJ2-7): NAGVMQNPRHLVRRRGQEARLRCSPMKGHSHVYWYRQLPEEGLKFMVYLQKENIIDESGMPKERFSAEFPKEGPSILRIQQVVRGDSAAYFCASSPQGTGPYEQYFGPGTRLTVT.

V gene TRBV7-9 combines with J gene TRBJ2-3; D unresolved. V was cut by 7 bases and J by 14 bases, with 7 bases left in between. The CDR3 is 8 residues long. CDR1 SEHNR and CDR2 FQNEAQ come from the germline V gene (reference sequence). The CDR3 region has the DNA TGTGCCAGCACCCCGGGGTATTTT. Its translation is CASTPGYF. The complete variable domain, with remaining parts taken from reference TRBV7-9 and TRBJ2-3, reads DTGVSQNPRHKITKRGQNVTFRCDPISEHNRLYWYRQTLGQGPEFLTYFQNEAQLEKSRLLSDRFSAERPKGSFSTLEIQRTEQGDSAMYLCASTPGYFGPGTRLTVL.